This T cell receptor (beta chain) was sequenced during a study of cytomegalovirus exposure and HLA in healthy donors. Overall study results and limits: There was a cluster of highly shared sequence variants that was likely a sequencing artifact. The study listed roughly 160 cytomegalovirus-associated TCR beta chains.

The PCR used 60 Vbeta and 13 Jbeta primers. Clones were sequenced by immunoSEQ multiplex PCR, and TCRdb holds only the in-frame ones, with some missing. The sample contains some 180,000 clones, over 70% of which appear only once. In regard to this clone: Its target is unknown. Germline and junction disagree at one end, which may indicate a read error.

The CDR3 length is 15 residues. CDR1 SSHAT and CDR2 FNYEAQ come from the germline V gene (reference sequence). Nominally healthy donors provided the samples, though records likely missed some immune exposures. The source material was PBMCs. The rearrangement links TRBV7-7 to TRBJ2-3; tentative D call: TRBD2 (6 bases). The origin of this receptor is a man between 35 and 55 years old in good health and CMV-seropositive. CDR3 sequence reads: CASSLGTSFTDTQYF. CDR3 DNA: TGTGCTAGCAGCCTCGGGACTTCTTTCACAGATACGCAGTATTTT.